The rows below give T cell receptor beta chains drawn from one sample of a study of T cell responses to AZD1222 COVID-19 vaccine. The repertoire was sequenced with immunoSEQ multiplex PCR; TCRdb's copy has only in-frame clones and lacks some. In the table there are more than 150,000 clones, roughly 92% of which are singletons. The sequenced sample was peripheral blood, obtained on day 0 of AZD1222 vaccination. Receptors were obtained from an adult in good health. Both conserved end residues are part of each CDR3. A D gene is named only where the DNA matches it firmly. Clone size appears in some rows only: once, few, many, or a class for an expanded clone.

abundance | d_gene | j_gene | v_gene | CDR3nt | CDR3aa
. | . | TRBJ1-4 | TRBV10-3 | TGTGCCATCAGTGAGTCGACCTTTAATGAAAAACTGTTTTTT | CAISESTFNEKLFF
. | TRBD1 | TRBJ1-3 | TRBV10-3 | TGTGCCATCAGTAACCGACAGGGGAGCTCTGGAAACACCATATATTTT | CAISNRQGSSGNTIYF
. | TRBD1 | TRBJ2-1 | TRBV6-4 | TGTGCCAGCAGCGCCAAATACAGGGGCCGCCCCCCCAATGAGCAGTTCTTC | CASSAKYRGRPPNEQFF
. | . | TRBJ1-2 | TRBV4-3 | TGCGCCAGCAGCCAAGAGTTGGACAGAGGGTATGGCTACACCTTC | CASSQELDRGYGYTF
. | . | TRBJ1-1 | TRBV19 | TGTGCCAGTACTCTGGGGAACACTGAAGCTTTCTTT | CASTLGNTEAFF
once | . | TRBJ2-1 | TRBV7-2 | TGTGCCAGCAGCTCCACCGGGGCGGGGTGGAATGAGCAGTTCTTC | CASSSTGAGWNEQFF
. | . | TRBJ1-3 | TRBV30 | TGTGCCTGGAACGACGGCGGGAAAAACACCATATATTTT | CAWNDGGKNTIYF
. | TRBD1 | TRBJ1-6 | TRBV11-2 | TGTGCCAGCAGCTTATACAGGGGGTACTCACCCCTCCACTTT | CASSLYRGYSPLHF
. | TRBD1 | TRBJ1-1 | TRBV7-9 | TGTGCCAGCAGCTCCCCCGGGACAGGGTTTAGAATGAACACTGAAGCTTTCTTT | CASSSPGTGFRMNTEAFF
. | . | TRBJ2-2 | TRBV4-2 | TGTGCCAGCAGCCAGATGACAGATAGTTACACCGGGGAGCTGTTTTTT | CASSQMTDSYTGELFF